The clone carrying this TCR beta chain was seen a few times. The sample is drawn from a study of T-cell reconstitution after alpha-beta-depleted transplantation in children. The library targeted TCRbeta and was prepared with unique molecular identifiers. TCRdb called the PCR reads again in MiXCR, with one record for every CDR3 protein. The sample includes hundreds of thousands of distinct CDR3 sequences, 20% to 25% of them seen just once. The CDR3 loop spans 16 amino acids. Trimming took 0 bases from V and 1 from J; bases not matched to a gene: 3. Germline V gene sequence: CDR1 SGHTA, CDR2 FQGNSA. The sequenced sample was PBMCs, mostly from graft donor cells, obtained 360 days after TCRalphabeta/CD19-depleted stem cell transplant. The receptor was derived from a boy under two years old who had a stem cell transplant for acute myeloid leukemia, so the T cells may come from the graft donor. The rearrangement uses TRBV7-2 and TRBJ2-3; 8 bases align to TRBD2. The DNA of the CDR3 is TGTGCCAGCAGCTTAGCGGTGCGGGGGGGCACAGATACGCAGTATTTT. This encodes CASSLAVRGGTDTQYF.